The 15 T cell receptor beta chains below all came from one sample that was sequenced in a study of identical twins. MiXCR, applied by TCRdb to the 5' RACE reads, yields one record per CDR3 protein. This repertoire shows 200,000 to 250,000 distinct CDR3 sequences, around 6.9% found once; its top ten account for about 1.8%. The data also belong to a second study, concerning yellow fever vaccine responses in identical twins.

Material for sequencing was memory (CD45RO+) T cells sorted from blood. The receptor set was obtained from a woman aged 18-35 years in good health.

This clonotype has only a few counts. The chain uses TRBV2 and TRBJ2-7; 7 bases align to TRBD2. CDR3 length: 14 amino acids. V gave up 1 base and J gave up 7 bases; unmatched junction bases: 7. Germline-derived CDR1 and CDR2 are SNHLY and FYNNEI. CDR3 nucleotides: TGTGCCAGCAGTGAAGGGCGCTACGGGGGGGAGCAGTACTTC. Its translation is CASSEGRYGGEQYF.

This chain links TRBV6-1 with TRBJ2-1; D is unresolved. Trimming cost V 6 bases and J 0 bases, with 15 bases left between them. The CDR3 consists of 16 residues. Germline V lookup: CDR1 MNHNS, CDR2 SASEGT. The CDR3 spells CASSVDQLSSYNEQFF. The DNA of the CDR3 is TGTGCCAGCAGCGTTGACCAGCTGAGCTCCTACAATGAGCAGTTCTTC.

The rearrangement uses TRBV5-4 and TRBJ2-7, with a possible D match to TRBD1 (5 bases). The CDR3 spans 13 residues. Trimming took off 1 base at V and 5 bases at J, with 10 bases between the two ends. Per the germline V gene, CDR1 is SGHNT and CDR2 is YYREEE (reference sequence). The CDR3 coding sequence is TGTGCCAGCAGCTTGTCAGGGAAGCACGAGCAGTACTTC. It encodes CASSLSGKHEQYF.

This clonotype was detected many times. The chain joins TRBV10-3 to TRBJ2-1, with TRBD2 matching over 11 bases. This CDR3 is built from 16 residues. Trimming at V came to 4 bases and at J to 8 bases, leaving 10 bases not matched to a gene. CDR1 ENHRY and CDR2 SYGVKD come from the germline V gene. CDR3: CAISGLAGGIGDEQFF. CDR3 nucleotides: TGTGCCATCAGTGGCCTAGCGGGAGGAATTGGGGATGAGCAGTTCTTC.

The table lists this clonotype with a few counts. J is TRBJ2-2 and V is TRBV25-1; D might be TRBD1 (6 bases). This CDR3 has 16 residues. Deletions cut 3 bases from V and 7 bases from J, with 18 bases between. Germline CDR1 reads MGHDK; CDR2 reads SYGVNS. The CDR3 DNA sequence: TGTGCCAGCAGTGAGGGGCGGAACAGGGCGTTCGGGGAGCTGTTTTTT. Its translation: CASSEGRNRAFGELFF.

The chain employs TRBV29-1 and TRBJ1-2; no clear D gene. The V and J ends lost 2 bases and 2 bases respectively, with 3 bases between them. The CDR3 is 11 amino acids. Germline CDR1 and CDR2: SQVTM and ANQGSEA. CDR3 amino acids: CSVESNYGYTF. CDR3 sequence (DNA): TGCAGCGTTGAATCCAACTATGGCTACACCTTC.

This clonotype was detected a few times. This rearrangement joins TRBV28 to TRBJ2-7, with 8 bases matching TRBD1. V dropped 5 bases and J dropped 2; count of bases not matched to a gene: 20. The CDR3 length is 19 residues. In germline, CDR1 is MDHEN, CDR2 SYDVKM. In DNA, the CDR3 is TGTGCCAGCAGTCTCAAAAACACCATAACCGGGACAGGACCCTACGAGCAGTACTTC. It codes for CASSLKNTITGTGPYEQYF.

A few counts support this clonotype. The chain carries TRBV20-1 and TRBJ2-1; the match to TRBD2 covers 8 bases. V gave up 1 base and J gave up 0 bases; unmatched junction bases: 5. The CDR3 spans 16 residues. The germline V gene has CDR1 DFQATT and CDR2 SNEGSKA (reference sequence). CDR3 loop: CSARVYSGASYNEQFF. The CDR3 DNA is TGCAGTGCTAGAGTTTATAGCGGGGCCTCCTACAATGAGCAGTTCTTC.

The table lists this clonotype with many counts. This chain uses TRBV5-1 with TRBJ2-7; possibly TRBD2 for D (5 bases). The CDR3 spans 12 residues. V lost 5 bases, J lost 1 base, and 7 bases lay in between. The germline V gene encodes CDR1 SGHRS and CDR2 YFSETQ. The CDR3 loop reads CASREDSYEQYF. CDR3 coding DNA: TGCGCCAGCAGGGAGGATTCCTACGAGCAGTACTTC.

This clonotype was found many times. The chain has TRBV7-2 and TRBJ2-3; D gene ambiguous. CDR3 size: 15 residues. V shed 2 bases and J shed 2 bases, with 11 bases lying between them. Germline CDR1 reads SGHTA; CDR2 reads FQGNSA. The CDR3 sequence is CASSLWSDYTDTQYF. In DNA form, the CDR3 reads TGTGCCAGCAGCTTATGGTCGGATTACACAGATACGCAGTATTTT.

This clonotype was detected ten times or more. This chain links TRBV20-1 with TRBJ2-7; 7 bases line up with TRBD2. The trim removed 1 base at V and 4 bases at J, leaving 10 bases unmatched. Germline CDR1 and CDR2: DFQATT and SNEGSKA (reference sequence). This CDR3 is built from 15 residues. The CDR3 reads CSARGGEGTVYEQYF. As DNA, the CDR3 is TGCAGTGCTAGAGGGGGGGAGGGGACGGTATACGAGCAGTACTTC.

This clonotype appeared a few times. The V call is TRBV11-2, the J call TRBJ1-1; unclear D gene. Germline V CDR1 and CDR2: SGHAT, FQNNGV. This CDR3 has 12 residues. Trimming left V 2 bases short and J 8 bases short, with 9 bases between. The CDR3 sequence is CASSLTASEAFF. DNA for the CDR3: TGTGCCAGCAGCTTAACGGCGTCCGAAGCTTTCTTT.

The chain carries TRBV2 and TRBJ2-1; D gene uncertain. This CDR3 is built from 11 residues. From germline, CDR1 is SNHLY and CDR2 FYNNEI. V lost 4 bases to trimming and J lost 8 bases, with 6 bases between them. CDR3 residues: CASSGMDEQFF. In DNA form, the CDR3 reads TGTGCCAGCAGTGGTATGGATGAGCAGTTCTTC.

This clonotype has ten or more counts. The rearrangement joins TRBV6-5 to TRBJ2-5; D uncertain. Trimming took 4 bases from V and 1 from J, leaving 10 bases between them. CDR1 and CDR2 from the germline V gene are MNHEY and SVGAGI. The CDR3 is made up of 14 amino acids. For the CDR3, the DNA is TGTGCCAGCAGTTTACAGAGGCCCCAAGAGACCCAGTACTTC. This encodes CASSLQRPQETQYF.

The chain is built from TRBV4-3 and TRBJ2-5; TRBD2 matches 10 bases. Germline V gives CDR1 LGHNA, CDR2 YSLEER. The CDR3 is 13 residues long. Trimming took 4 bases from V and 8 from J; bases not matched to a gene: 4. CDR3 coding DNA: TGCGCCAGCAGCCCTGGACTAGCGGCAACCCAGTACTTC. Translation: CASSPGLAATQYF.